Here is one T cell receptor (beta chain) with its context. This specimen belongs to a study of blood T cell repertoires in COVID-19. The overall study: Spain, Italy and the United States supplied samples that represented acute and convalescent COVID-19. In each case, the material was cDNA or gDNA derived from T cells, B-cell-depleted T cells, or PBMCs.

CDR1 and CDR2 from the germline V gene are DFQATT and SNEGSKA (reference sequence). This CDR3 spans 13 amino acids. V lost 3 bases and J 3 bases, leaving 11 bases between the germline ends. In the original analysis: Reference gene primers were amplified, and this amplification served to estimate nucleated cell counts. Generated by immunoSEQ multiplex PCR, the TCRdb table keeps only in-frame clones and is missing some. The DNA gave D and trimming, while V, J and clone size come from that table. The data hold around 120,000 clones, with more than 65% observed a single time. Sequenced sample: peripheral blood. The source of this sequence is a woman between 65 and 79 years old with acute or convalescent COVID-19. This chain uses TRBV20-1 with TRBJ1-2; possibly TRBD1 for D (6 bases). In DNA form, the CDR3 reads TGCAGTGCTAGTTCAGGGGCTGACTATGGCTACACCTTC. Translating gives CSASSGADYGYTF.